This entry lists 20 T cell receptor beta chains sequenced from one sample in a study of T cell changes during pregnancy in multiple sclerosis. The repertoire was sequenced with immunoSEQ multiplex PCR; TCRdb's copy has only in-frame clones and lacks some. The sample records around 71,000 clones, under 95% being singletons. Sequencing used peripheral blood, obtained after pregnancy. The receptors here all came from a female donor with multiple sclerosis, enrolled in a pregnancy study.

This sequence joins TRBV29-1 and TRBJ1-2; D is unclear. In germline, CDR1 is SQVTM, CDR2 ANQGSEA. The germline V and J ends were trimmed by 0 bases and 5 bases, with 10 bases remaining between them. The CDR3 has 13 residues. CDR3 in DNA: TGCAGCGTTGAAGATACCAGTCTTTATGGCTACACCTTC. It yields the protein CSVEDTSLYGYTF.

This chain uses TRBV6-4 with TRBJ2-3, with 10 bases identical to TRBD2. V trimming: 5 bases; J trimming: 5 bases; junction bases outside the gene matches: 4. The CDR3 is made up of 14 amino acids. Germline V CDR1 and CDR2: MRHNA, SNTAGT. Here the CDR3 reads CASSLAGGGDTQYF. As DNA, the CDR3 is TGTGCCAGCAGTTTAGCGGGAGGAGGAGATACGCAGTATTTT.

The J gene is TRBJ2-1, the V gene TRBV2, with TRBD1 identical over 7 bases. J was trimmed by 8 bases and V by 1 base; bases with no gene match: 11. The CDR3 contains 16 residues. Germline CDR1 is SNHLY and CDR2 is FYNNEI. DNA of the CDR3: TGTGCCAGCAGTGAAGGGTGGGCAGGGGGAGTCGATGAGCAGTTCTTC. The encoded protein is CASSEGWAGGVDEQFF.

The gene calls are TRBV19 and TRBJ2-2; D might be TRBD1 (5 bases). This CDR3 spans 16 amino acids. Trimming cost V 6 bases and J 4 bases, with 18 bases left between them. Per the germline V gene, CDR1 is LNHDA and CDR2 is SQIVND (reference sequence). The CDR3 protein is CASRSGSSRATGELFF. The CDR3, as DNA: TGTGCCAGTAGGTCAGGATCCTCCAGGGCCACCGGGGAGCTGTTTTTT.

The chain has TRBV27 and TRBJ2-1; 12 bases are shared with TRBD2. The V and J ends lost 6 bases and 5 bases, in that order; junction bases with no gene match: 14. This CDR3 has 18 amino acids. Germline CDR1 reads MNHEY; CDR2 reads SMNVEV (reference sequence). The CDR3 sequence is CASRWGVLAGGKDNEQFF. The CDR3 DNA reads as TGTGCCAGCAGGTGGGGGGTACTAGCGGGAGGAAAAGACAATGAGCAGTTCTTC.

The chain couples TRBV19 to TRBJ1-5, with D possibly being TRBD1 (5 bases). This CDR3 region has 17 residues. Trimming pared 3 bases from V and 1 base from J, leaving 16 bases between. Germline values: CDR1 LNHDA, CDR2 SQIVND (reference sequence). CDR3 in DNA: TGTGCCAGTAGTATTGGGTCCACCGGGGGGAGCAATCAGCCCCAGCATTTT. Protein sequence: CASSIGSTGGSNQPQHF.

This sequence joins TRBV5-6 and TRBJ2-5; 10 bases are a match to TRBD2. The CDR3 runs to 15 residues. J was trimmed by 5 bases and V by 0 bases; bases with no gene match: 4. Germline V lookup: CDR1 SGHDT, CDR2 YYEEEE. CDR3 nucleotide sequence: TGTGCCAGCAGCTTGGCTAGCGGGAGAGTGGAGACCCAGTACTTC. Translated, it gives CASSLASGRVETQYF.

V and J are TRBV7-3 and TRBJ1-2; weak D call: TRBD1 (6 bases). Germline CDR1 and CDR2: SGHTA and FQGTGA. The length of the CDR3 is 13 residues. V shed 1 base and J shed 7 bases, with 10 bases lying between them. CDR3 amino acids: CASSLNGGSGYTF. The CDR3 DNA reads TGTGCCAGCAGCTTAAATGGGGGCTCTGGCTACACCTTC.

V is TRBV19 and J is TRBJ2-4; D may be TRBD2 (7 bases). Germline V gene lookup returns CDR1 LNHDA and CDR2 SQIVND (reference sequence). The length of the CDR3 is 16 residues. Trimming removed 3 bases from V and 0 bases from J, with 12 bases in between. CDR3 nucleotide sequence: TGTGCCAGTAGTATCGGGGGGCGACTAGCCAAAAACATTCAGTACTTC. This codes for CASSIGGRLAKNIQYF.

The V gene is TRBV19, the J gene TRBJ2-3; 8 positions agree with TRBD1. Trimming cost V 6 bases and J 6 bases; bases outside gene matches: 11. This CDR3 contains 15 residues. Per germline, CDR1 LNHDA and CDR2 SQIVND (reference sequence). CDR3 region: CASRRSRTGLDTQYF. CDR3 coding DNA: TGTGCCAGTAGGAGGAGCCGGACAGGGTTGGATACGCAGTATTTT.

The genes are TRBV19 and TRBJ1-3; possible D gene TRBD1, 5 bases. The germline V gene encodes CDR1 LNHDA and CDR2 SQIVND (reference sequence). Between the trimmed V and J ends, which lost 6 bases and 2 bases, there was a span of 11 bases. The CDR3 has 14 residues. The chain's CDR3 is CASSQGVTGNTIYF. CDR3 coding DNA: TGTGCCAGTAGCCAGGGTGTAACTGGAAACACCATATATTTT. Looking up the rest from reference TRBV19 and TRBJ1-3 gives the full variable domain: DGGITQSPKYLFRKEGQNVTLSCEQNLNHDAMYWYRQDPGQGLRLIYYSQIVNDFQKGDIAEGYSVSREKKESFPLTVTSAQKNPTAFYLCASSQGVTGNTIYFGEGSWLTVV.

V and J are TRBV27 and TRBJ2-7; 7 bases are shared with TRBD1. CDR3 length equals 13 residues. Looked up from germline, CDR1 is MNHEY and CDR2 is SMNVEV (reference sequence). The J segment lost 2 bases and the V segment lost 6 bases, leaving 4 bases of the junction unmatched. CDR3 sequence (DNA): TGTGCCAGCAGCCAGACAGGGACCTACGAGCAGTACTTC. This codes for CASSQTGTYEQYF.

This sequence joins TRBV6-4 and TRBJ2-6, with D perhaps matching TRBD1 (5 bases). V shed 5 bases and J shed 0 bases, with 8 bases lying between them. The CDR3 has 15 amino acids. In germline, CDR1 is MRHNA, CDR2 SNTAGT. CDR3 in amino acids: CASSKDSSGANVLTF. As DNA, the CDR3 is TGTGCCAGCAGTAAAGACAGCTCTGGGGCCAACGTCCTGACTTTC.

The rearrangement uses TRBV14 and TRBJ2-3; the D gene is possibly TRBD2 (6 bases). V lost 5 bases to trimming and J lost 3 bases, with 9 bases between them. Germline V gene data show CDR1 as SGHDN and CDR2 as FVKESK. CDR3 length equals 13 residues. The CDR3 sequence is CASSNSGTDTQYF. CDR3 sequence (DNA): TGTGCCAGCAGCAATAGCGGTACAGATACGCAGTATTTT. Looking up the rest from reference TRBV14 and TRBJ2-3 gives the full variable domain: EAGVTQFPSHSVIEKGQTVTLRCDPISGHDNLYWYRRVMGKEIKFLLHFVKESKQDESGMPNNRFLAERTGGTYSTLKVQPAELEDSGVYFCASSNSGTDTQYFGPGTRLTVL.

The CDR3 region has the DNA TGTGCCAGCACCCCTGGACAGGGAAACACTGAAGCTTTCTTT. Translation gives CASTPGQGNTEAFF. The chain carries TRBV6-5 and TRBJ1-1; 8 bases are shared with TRBD1. V lost 7 bases, J lost 2 bases, and 6 bases stayed unmatched. CDR3 length: 14 amino acids. Germline V gene lookup returns CDR1 MNHEY and CDR2 SVGAGI.

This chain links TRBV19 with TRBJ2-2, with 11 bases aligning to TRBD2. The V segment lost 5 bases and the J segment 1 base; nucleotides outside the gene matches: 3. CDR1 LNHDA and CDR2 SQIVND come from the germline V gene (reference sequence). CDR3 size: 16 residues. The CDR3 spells CASSLLAGGNTGELFF. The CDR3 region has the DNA TGTGCCAGTAGTCTTCTAGCGGGAGGGAACACCGGGGAGCTGTTTTTT.

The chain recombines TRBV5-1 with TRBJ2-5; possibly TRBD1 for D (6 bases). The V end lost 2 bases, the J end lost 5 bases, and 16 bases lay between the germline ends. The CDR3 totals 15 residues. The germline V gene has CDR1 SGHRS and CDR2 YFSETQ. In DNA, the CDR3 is TGCGCCAGCAGCTTTCAGGGGTCTGTTGGGGAGACCCAGTACTTC. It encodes CASSFQGSVGETQYF.

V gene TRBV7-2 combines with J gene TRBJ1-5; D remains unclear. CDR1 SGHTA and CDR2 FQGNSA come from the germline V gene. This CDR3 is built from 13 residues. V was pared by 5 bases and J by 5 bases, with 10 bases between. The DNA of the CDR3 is TGTGCCAGCAGCCAGAACAGATATCAGCCCCAGCATTTT. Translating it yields CASSQNRYQPQHF.

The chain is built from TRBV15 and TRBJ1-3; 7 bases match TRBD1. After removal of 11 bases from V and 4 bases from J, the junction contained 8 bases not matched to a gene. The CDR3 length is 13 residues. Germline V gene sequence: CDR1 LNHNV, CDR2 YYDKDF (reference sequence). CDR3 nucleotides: TGTGCCTCGTACCAGGGGGAAGGAAACACCATATATTTT. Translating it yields CASYQGEGNTIYF.

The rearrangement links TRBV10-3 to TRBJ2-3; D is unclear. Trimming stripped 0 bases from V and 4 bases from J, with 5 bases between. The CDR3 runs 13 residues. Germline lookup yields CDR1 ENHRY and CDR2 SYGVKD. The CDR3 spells CAISESAPDTQYF. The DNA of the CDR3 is TGTGCCATCAGTGAGTCGGCACCAGATACGCAGTATTTT.